Sequencing of this T cell receptor (beta chain) was carried out in a study of OX40 agonist ivuxolimab in advanced cancers. The repertoire was sequenced with immunoSEQ multiplex PCR; TCRdb's copy has only in-frame clones and lacks some. In the table there are around 80,000 clones, approximately 89% of which are singletons. Sampling times: baseline, cycle 4 day 1, cycle 7 day 1. This clone has only one observation. CDR1 and CDR2 from the germline V gene are SGHDT and YYEEEE. This CDR3 comprises 15 residues. J lost 6 bases, V lost 2 bases, and 6 bases had no gene match. The source of this sequence is an adult with an advanced solid tumor such as melanoma, head and neck, liver or kidney cancer. Source: CD4+ or CD8+ T cells sorted from blood, taken in a trial of the OX40 agonist ivuxolimab. This chain connects TRBV5-6 to TRBJ2-1; 9 bases line up with TRBD2. In nucleotides, the CDR3 is TGTGCCAGCAGCTTACGCGGGGGGGCGTTCAATGAGCAGTTCTTC. It specifies CASSLRGGAFNEQFF.